The next 9 T cell receptor beta chains were all read from a single sample in a study of STAT5B mutations in CD4+ large granular lymphocyte leukemia. Generated by immunoSEQ multiplex PCR, the TCRdb table keeps only in-frame clones and is missing some. The data contain 20,000 to 25,000 clones, 72% of them singletons. Material for sequencing was CD4+ T cells from blood buffy coats. The source is a human donor in good health.

This chain links TRBV7-9 with TRBJ2-2; TRBD1 matches at 7 bases. Looked up from germline, CDR1 is SEHNR and CDR2 is FQNEAQ (reference sequence). This CDR3 comprises 16 residues. The J segment lost 5 bases and the V segment lost 5 bases, leaving 11 bases of the junction unmatched. CDR3: CASSGRDRTGTGELFF. In DNA, the CDR3 is TGTGCCAGCAGCGGACGGGACAGAACGGGGACCGGGGAGCTGTTTTTT.

The chain employs TRBV5-5 and TRBJ1-6; tentatively, D is TRBD1 (6 bases). Trimming took 4 bases from V and 0 from J, leaving 11 bases between them. The CDR3 sequence is 16 residues long. CDR1 is SGHKS, CDR2 YYEKEE, per germline (reference sequence). CDR3 amino acids: CASSPLDSSYNSPLHF. The CDR3 nucleotides are TGTGCCAGCAGCCCATTGGACAGCTCCTATAATTCACCCCTCCACTTT.

The rearrangement joins TRBV5-5 to TRBJ1-1, with D perhaps matching TRBD1 (6 bases). This CDR3 has 14 residues. Germline CDR1 is SGHKS and CDR2 is YYEKEE (reference sequence). V was cut by 9 bases and J by 0 bases, with 15 bases left in between. The CDR3 nucleotides read TGTGCCACCGACAGGACAGCATTGAACACTGAAGCTTTCTTT. Translation gives CATDRTALNTEAFF.

The CDR3 bases are TGTGCCAGCAGTTACGACAGGCCGGGTATCACTGAAGCTTTCTTT. Its protein product is CASSYDRPGITEAFF. J is TRBJ1-1 and V is TRBV6-5; possible D gene TRBD1, 6 bases. CDR1 and CDR2 from the germline V gene are MNHEY and SVGAGI. V was trimmed by 2 bases and J by 4 bases, leaving 14 bases between them. CDR3 size: 15 residues.

The chain combines TRBV7-2 with TRBJ1-6; TRBD1 agrees at 8 bases. The V gene end was trimmed by 2 bases and the J gene end by 7 bases; junction bases not matched to a gene: 10. There are 17 residues in the CDR3. Germline V gene sequence: CDR1 SGHTA, CDR2 FQGNSA. The CDR3 loop is CASSLYGTGVSNSPLHF. CDR3 sequence (DNA): TGTGCCAGCAGCTTATATGGGACAGGAGTATCGAATTCACCCCTCCACTTT.

V is TRBV9 and J is TRBJ1-3; 8 bases agree with TRBD1. Losses at the gene ends were 2 bases for V and 0 bases for J; bases not matched to a gene: 13. This CDR3 contains 19 residues. Germline V CDR1 and CDR2: SGDLS, YYNGEE. CDR3 in DNA: TGTGCCAGCAGCGTCTATGACTATGGACAGGGATACTCTGGAAACACCATATATTTT. Amino acids: CASSVYDYGQGYSGNTIYF. Full variable domain (rest looked up from reference TRBV9 and TRBJ1-3): DSGVTQTPKHLITATGQRVTLRCSPRSGDLSVYWYQQSLDQGLQFLIQYYNGEERAKGNILERFSAQQFPDLHSELNLSSLELGDSALYFCASSVYDYGQGYSGNTIYFGEGSWLTVV.

The chain couples TRBV7-8 to TRBJ1-4; D not certain. Germline lookup yields CDR1 SGHVS and CDR2 FQNEAQ. The CDR3 length is 14 residues. Trimming left V 0 bases short and J 8 bases short, with 10 bases between. The CDR3 coding sequence is TGTGCCAGCAGCTTAGCGACTCGAGGGGAAAAACTGTTTTTT. Translated: CASSLATRGEKLFF.

This clone was observed a handful of times. V gene TRBV30 combines with J gene TRBJ1-2, with TRBD1 matching 8 bases. The J segment lost 1 base and the V segment lost 1 base, leaving 2 bases of the junction unmatched. This CDR3 has 14 amino acids. The germline CDR1 and CDR2 sequences are GTSNPN and SVGIG (reference sequence). Here the CDR3 reads CAWSGDRRNYGYTF. CDR3 nucleotides: TGTGCCTGGAGTGGGGACAGGCGTAACTATGGCTACACCTTC.

A few counts support this clone. At the DNA level, this CDR3 is encoded by other sequences in the same sample as well. The chain couples TRBV6-6 to TRBJ1-1; D is ambiguous. The CDR3 has 12 residues. Germline assignment: CDR1 MNHNY and CDR2 SVGAGI (reference sequence). Trimming cost V 0 bases and J 1 base, with 0 bases left between them. The CDR3 sequence is CASSYSNTEAFF. The CDR3 DNA reads as TGTGCCAGCAGTTACTCGAACACTGAAGCTTTCTTT.